The sequence of this T cell receptor (beta chain) was determined in a study of blood T cell repertoires in COVID-19. Looking at the study overall: T cells, B-cell-depleted T cells, or PBMCs supplied cDNA or gDNA.

Assay: immunoSEQ multiplex PCR; the TCRdb copy retains only in-frame clones and omits some. In the table there are some 120,000 clones, over 65% of which are singletons. With V trimmed by 1 base and J by 9 bases, 8 bases remained unmatched. Germline lookup yields CDR1 LGHNA and CDR2 YNFKEQ. This CDR3 contains 15 residues. This sequence joins TRBV4-2 and TRBJ2-1; 8 bases fit TRBD2. The source of this sequence is a young man with acute or convalescent COVID-19. The specimen sequenced was peripheral blood. CDR3 amino acids: CASSQAPSGSVEQFF. In nucleotides, the CDR3 is TGTGCCAGCAGCCAAGCCCCCAGCGGGAGTGTTGAGCAGTTCTTC.